One and the same sample provided the 17 T cell receptor beta chains below, sequenced in a study of neurological immune-mediated disorders. The time point is: longitudinal time-point 3. TCRdb reanalysed the 5' RACE reads using MiXCR and keeps one entry per CDR3 protein. The sample has under 100,000 distinct CDR3 sequences, approximately 4.6% seen once. The sample comprised PBMCs. The receptor set was obtained from a woman between 55 and 75 years old with multiple sclerosis.

In this sample, this clonotype turned up a few times. CDR3 in DNA: TGTGCCAGCTCACCACCTGGGAGTTCTGGGGCCAACGTCCTGACTTTC. Protein sequence: CASSPPGSSGANVLTF. V gene TRBV18 combines with J gene TRBJ2-6, with D possibly matching TRBD2 (5 bases). This CDR3 comprises 16 residues. Germline V gene sequence: CDR1 KGHSH, CDR2 LQKENI. The V end lost 0 bases, the J end lost 1 base, and 7 bases lay between the germline ends.

This chain joins TRBV10-3 and TRBJ2-3; the D gene is possibly TRBD1 (6 bases). Trimming cost V 2 bases and J 4 bases, with 16 bases left between them. The CDR3 is made up of 16 amino acids. The germline gives CDR1 ENHRY, CDR2 SYGVKD. The DNA of the CDR3 is TGTGCCATCAGTGAGATCGATCAGGGGAGTGCAGATACGCAGTATTTT. Translating it yields CAISEIDQGSADTQYF.

This clonotype was detected ten times or more. This chain links TRBV9 with TRBJ1-3; unclear D gene. Germline loops: CDR1 SGDLS, CDR2 YYNGEE. V was clipped by 0 bases and J by 0 bases, with 7 bases between them. This CDR3 has 15 amino acids. CDR3 region: CASSVGQSSGNTIYF. CDR3 bases: TGTGCCAGCAGCGTAGGGCAGAGCTCTGGAAACACCATATATTTT.

This clonotype has ten or more counts. This chain uses TRBV7-2 with TRBJ2-3; 8 bases line up with TRBD2. V trimming: 1 base; J trimming: 5 bases; junction bases outside the gene matches: 8. The CDR3 consists of 16 residues. From germline, CDR1 is SGHTA and CDR2 FQGNSA. CDR3 protein: CASSLVSGGAQDTQYF. The CDR3 DNA reads TGTGCCAGCAGCTTAGTATCCGGGGGGGCCCAAGATACGCAGTATTTT.

This clonotype was seen many times. The rearrangement joins TRBV5-1 to TRBJ1-3, with no clear D. Per germline, CDR1 SGHRS and CDR2 YFSETQ. CDR3 length equals 13 residues. Trimming stripped 1 base from V and 8 bases from J, with 10 bases between. DNA of the CDR3: TGCGCCAGCAGCTTGCAAGGACGGGACACCATATATTTT. Amino acid sequence: CASSLQGRDTIYF.

This clonotype was seen many times. The gene calls are TRBV27 and TRBJ1-6; D may be TRBD1 (5 bases). V shed 2 bases and J shed 9 bases, with 17 bases lying between them. CDR1 is MNHEY, CDR2 SMNVEV, per germline (reference sequence). This CDR3 region has 16 residues. CDR3 nucleotide sequence: TGTGCCAGCAGTTTAATAGGCCAGGCGGGGGGTTCACCCCTCCACTTT. This sequence encodes CASSLIGQAGGSPLHF.

In its sample, this clonotype was seen many times. The chain couples TRBV5-1 to TRBJ1-4; maybe TRBD1 (5 bases). Trimming stripped 2 bases from V and 7 bases from J, with 9 bases between. The CDR3 covers 13 residues. CDR1 SGHRS and CDR2 YFSETQ come from the germline V gene. The CDR3, as DNA: TGCGCCAGCAGCTTAACAGGAGCTGAAAAACTGTTTTTT. Encoded protein: CASSLTGAEKLFF.

This clonotype was picked up many times. V is TRBV9 and J is TRBJ2-1, with D possibly matching TRBD1 (5 bases). This CDR3 spans 13 amino acids. Germline values: CDR1 SGDLS, CDR2 YYNGEE. V was trimmed by 6 bases and J by 5 bases, leaving 12 bases between them. CDR3 nucleotide sequence: TGTGCCAGCAAATTTGACAGCGACAATGAGCAGTTCTTC. Protein: CASKFDSDNEQFF.

This clonotype was seen at least ten times. The rearrangement joins TRBV12-3 or TRBV12-4 to TRBJ1-2; D not resolved. The V gene lost 4 bases and the J gene lost 6 bases, with 6 bases spanning the gap. The CDR3 runs 11 residues. The CDR3 region has the DNA TGTGCCAGCAGTTCCGAGGATGGCTACACCTTC. Amino acids: CASSSEDGYTF.

This clonotype was seen many times. The gene calls are TRBV7-9 and TRBJ1-1; D gene uncertain. The germline gives CDR1 SEHNR, CDR2 FQNEAQ (reference sequence). V gave up 5 bases and J gave up 1 base, with 11 bases separating them. The CDR3 extends over 14 amino acids. The CDR3 protein is CASSPLGGNTEAFF. The DNA of the CDR3 is TGTGCCAGCAGCCCCCTCGGCGGGAACACTGAAGCTTTCTTT.

This chain joins TRBV15 and TRBJ2-7; 8 nucleotides line up with TRBD1. V shed 0 bases and J 3 bases; nucleotides not matched to a gene: 4. Per the germline V gene, CDR1 is LNHNV and CDR2 is YYDKDF (reference sequence). The CDR3 covers 15 residues. The DNA of the CDR3 is TGTGCCACCAGCAGAGACAGGGGGCGATTCTACGAGCAGTACTTC. Amino acid sequence: CATSRDRGRFYEQYF.

This clonotype was found many times. The gene calls are TRBV10-3 and TRBJ2-5; TRBD2 is a possible D gene (5 bases). V was cut by 10 bases and J by 2 bases, with 14 bases left in between. The CDR3 consists of 13 residues. Germline values: CDR1 ENHRY, CDR2 SYGVKD. The CDR3 coding sequence is TGTGCCAGCCATAGGCCGGGGCAAGAGACCCAGTACTTC. It is translated as CASHRPGQETQYF.

There are many counts of this clonotype. The chain couples TRBV20-1 to TRBJ1-2; 8 nucleotides match TRBD1. This CDR3 is built from 13 residues. The V gene's germline CDR1 is DFQATT and CDR2 SNEGSKA (reference sequence). Unmatched junction bases numbered 7, after V lost 2 bases and J lost 8 bases. In DNA form, the CDR3 reads TGCAGTGCTAGAACGGACAGGGTCGGCGGCTACACCTTC. This translates into CSARTDRVGGYTF.

Ten or more counts support this clonotype. The rearrangement joins TRBV5-1 to TRBJ1-4; D is possibly TRBD1 (5 bases). The V gene's germline CDR1 is SGHRS and CDR2 YFSETQ. Trimming pared 0 bases from V and 7 bases from J, leaving 13 bases between. The CDR3 has 15 residues. The CDR3 is CASSLDGARGEKLFF. The CDR3 DNA reads TGCGCCAGCAGCTTGGACGGGGCCCGGGGTGAAAAACTGTTTTTT.

This clonotype came up many times. The gene calls are TRBV5-4 and TRBJ2-1, with D possibly TRBD1 on 7 matching bases. Germline V lookup: CDR1 SGHNT, CDR2 YYREEE (reference sequence). Trimming took off 4 bases at V and 4 bases at J, with 15 bases between the two ends. The CDR3 covers 15 residues. DNA for the CDR3: TGTGCCAGCAGCGCGGGACAGCCTGGGTACAATGAGCAGTTCTTC. It yields the protein CASSAGQPGYNEQFF. Full variable domain (missing parts from reference TRBV5-4 and TRBJ2-1): ETGVTQSPTHLIKTRGQQVTLRCSSQSGHNTVSWYQQALGQGPQFIFQYYREEENGRGNFPPRFSGLQFPNYSSELNVNALELDDSALYLCASSAGQPGYNEQFFGPGTRLTVL.

The sample holds many counts of this clonotype. This sequence joins TRBV4-2 and TRBJ2-7; 9 bases agree with TRBD2. The J segment lost 1 base and the V segment lost 7 bases, leaving 5 bases of the junction unmatched. The CDR3 runs to 14 residues. CDR1 and CDR2 from the germline V gene are LGHNA and YNFKEQ. Here the CDR3 DNA reads TGTGCCAGCACTAGCGGGGCGAATTCCTACGAGCAGTACTTC. This sequence encodes CASTSGANSYEQYF.

This clonotype was seen ten or more times. This chain links TRBV28 with TRBJ1-2, with D perhaps TRBD1 (5 bases). Trimming took off 1 base at V and 9 bases at J, with 21 bases between the two ends. CDR3 length: 16 amino acids. Germline V CDR1 and CDR2: MDHEN, SYDVKM. The CDR3 nucleotides read TGTGCCAGCAGTTTATCCGTACAGGCCAACCTTAATAGCTACACCTTC. Protein: CASSLSVQANLNSYTF.